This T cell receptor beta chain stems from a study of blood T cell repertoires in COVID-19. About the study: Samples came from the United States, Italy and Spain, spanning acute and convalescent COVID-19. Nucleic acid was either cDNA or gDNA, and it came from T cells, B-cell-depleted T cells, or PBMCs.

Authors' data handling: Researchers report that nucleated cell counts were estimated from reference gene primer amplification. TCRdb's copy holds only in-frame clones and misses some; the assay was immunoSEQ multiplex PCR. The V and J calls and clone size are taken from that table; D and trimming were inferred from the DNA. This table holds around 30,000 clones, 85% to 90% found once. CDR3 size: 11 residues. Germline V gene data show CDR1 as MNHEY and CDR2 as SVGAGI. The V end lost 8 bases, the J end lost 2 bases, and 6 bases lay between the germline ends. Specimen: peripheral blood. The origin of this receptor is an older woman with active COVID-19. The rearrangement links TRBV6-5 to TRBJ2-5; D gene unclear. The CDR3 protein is CASGRQETQYF. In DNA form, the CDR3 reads TGTGCCAGCGGGCGTCAAGAGACCCAGTACTTC.